These 11 T cell receptor beta chains share one sample of origin, sequenced in a study of T cell repertoires in cytomegalovirus infection. TCRdb re-derived calls from the reads in MiXCR, one entry per CDR3 protein. This sample yields about 160,000 distinct CDR3 sequences, of which under 20% are seen a single time; approximately 18% belongs to the top ten. The sample comprised CD8+ T cells from PBMCs. These receptors came from a human donor in good health (CMV status not recorded). Some clones in this sample may be carry-over from other donors' samples.

There are a few counts of this clonotype. The chain has TRBV7-9 and TRBJ2-7; no definite D call. This CDR3 region has 15 residues. Germline CDR1 and CDR2: SEHNR and FQNEAQ (reference sequence). Trimming removed 2 bases at V and 0 bases at J, with 11 bases between. The DNA for the CDR3 is TGTGCCAGCAGCTTATTGGATACGGGCTCCTACGAGCAGTACTTC. The encoded protein is CASSLLDTGSYEQYF.

The chain joins TRBV7-2 to TRBJ2-7, with 10 bases matching TRBD1. CDR1 is SGHTA, CDR2 FQGNSA, per germline. The trim removed 1 base at V and 5 bases at J, leaving 5 bases unmatched. CDR3 length equals 15 residues. CDR3 residues: CASSLEGTGAHEQYF. The CDR3 DNA follows: TGTGCCAGCAGCTTAGAGGGGACAGGGGCCCACGAGCAGTACTTC. The whole variable domain, remainder taken from reference TRBV7-2 and TRBJ2-7, is GAGVSQSPSNKVTEKGKDVELRCDPISGHTALYWYRQSLGQGLEFLIYFQGNSAPDKSGLPSDRFSAERTGGSVSTLTIQRTQQEDSAVYLCASSLEGTGAHEQYFGPGTRLTVT.

This clonotype appeared many times. The chain links TRBV6-1 to TRBJ2-1; a possible D gene is TRBD2 (5 bases). The V gene's germline CDR1 is MNHNS and CDR2 SASEGT. The CDR3 contains 15 residues. Deletions cut 0 bases from V and 2 bases from J, with 8 bases between. The CDR3 loop reads CASSEAGEAYNEQFF. The CDR3 DNA is TGTGCCAGCAGTGAAGCGGGAGAGGCCTACAATGAGCAGTTCTTC.

The rearrangement joins TRBV7-2 to TRBJ2-1, with 9 bases that match TRBD2. CDR1 is SGHTA and CDR2 is FQGNSA in the germline V gene. Trimming at V came to 2 bases and at J to 7 bases, leaving 9 bases not matched to a gene. The CDR3 is 16 residues long. CDR3 sequence reads: CASSLRREGLENEQFF. DNA of the CDR3: TGTGCCAGCAGCTTAAGGCGGGAGGGCCTTGAAAATGAGCAGTTCTTC.

The chain has TRBV7-9 and TRBJ2-2; D is unclear. Germline CDR1 SEHNR, CDR2 FQNEAQ (reference sequence). Trimming took off 4 bases at V and 1 base at J, with 10 bases between the two ends. This CDR3 is built from 15 residues. The chain's CDR3 is CASSSRERNTGELFF. CDR3 bases: TGTGCCAGCAGCTCAAGGGAAAGGAACACCGGGGAGCTGTTTTTT. The entire variable domain, with the rest obtained from reference TRBV7-9 and TRBJ2-2, is as follows: DTGVSQNPRHKITKRGQNVTFRCDPISEHNRLYWYRQTLGQGPEFLTYFQNEAQLEKSRLLSDRFSAERPKGSFSTLEIQRTEQGDSAMYLCASSSRERNTGELFFGEGSRLTVL.

This clonotype has only a few counts. CDR3 sequence: CASSDKLTGGDEKLFF. The CDR3, as DNA: TGTGCCAGCAGCGACAAACTGACAGGAGGTGATGAAAAACTGTTTTTT. V usage is TRBV9 and J usage is TRBJ1-4; TRBD1 might be the D (6 bases). This CDR3 spans 16 amino acids. Trimming took 3 bases from V and 6 from J, leaving 18 bases between them. The germline gives CDR1 SGDLS, CDR2 YYNGEE.

This clonotype was seen a handful of times. The chain links TRBV20-1 to TRBJ1-1; 9 nucleotides align to TRBD1. The CDR3 consists of 15 residues. V shed 0 bases and J 3 bases; nucleotides not matched to a gene: 5. Germline loops: CDR1 DFQATT, CDR2 SNEGSKA (reference sequence). The CDR3 DNA reads as TGCAGTGCTAGAGATTTCGGACAGGGGTACACTGAAGCTTTCTTT. Its protein is CSARDFGQGYTEAFF.

The chain employs TRBV6-2 or TRBV6-3 and TRBJ2-7; the D gene could be TRBD1 or TRBD2 (5 bases each). Germline V lookup: CDR1 MNHEY, CDR2 SVGEGT. The CDR3 runs 14 residues. The V end lost 0 bases, the J end lost 7 bases, and 13 bases lay between the germline ends. The CDR3 is CASSYSGTLREQYF. The CDR3 DNA reads as TGTGCCAGCAGTTACTCCGGGACCCTGAGAGAGCAGTACTTC.

This chain connects TRBV11-2 to TRBJ2-4; 8 nucleotides match TRBD1. Germline V gene data show CDR1 as SGHAT and CDR2 as FQNNGV. Unmatched junction bases numbered 5, after V lost 4 bases and J lost 0 bases. This CDR3 has 16 residues. The CDR3 is CASSSRQGQAKNIQYF. As DNA, the CDR3 is TGTGCCAGCAGCTCCCGACAGGGGCAAGCCAAAAACATTCAGTACTTC.

This clonotype was observed a few times. The chain uses TRBV9 and TRBJ1-2, with a weak D call TRBD1 (5 bases). The V end lost 6 bases, the J end lost 4 bases, and 13 bases lay between the germline ends. This CDR3 comprises 13 residues. Germline lookup yields CDR1 SGDLS and CDR2 YYNGEE. The chain's CDR3 is CASTLRGSYGYTF. The CDR3, as DNA: TGTGCCAGCACCTTGAGGGGTTCCTATGGCTACACCTTC.

In its sample, this clonotype was seen a few times. J is TRBJ2-3 and V is TRBV7-8; D possibly matches TRBD1 or TRBD2 (6 bases each). The CDR3 has 16 residues. V was shortened by 2 bases and J by 1 base, with 13 bases between the two germline ends. The germline V gene has CDR1 SGHVS and CDR2 FQNEAQ. This CDR3 is CASSLMGGDRTDTQYF. Here the CDR3 DNA reads TGTGCCAGCAGCTTAATGGGGGGCGATCGCACAGATACGCAGTATTTT. Together with reference TRBV7-8 and TRBJ2-3, the CDR3 gives the full variable domain: GAGVSQSPRYKVAKRGQDVALRCDPISGHVSLFWYQQALGQGPEFLTYFQNEAQLDKSGLPSDRFFAERPEGSVSTLKIQRTQQEDSAVYLCASSLMGGDRTDTQYFGPGTRLTVL.